The 20 T cell receptor beta chains below were found in one sample sequenced in a study of post-analysis software for immune sequencing data (dated by TCRdb to the mid-2010s). What the work shows at the level of the full study, not this receptor alone: Patients showed significantly higher frequencies than controls for roughly five TRBV segments, among them TRBV5-6, TRBV5-1 and TRBV20-1.

For these receptors, no antigen is known. The receptor library was made with PCR. This sample was sequenced with an Illumina HiSeq 2500. To reduce PCR and sequencing biases, unique molecular identifiers were built into the TCR beta cDNA libraries. TCRdb passed the public sequencing reads through fastp at Q25 and MiXCR, retaining productive beta sequences. Under each unique CDR3 protein, matching rows form one entry showing the most common genes and DNA. The sample table holds roughly 580,000 distinct CDR3 sequences, of which about 44% were seen once. Around 1.7% of the sample belongs to the ten largest clones. Input material: blood. Receptors originate from a girl aged 10 to 17 with multiple sclerosis.

This rearrangement joins TRBV10-3 to TRBJ2-3; D is undetermined. This CDR3 comprises 14 residues. The V end lost 7 bases, the J end lost 1 base, and 12 bases lay between the germline ends. Germline V lookup: CDR1 ENHRY, CDR2 SYGVKD. CDR3 region: CAITVQDGTDTQYF. The CDR3 DNA reads TGTGCCATCACGGTGCAGGACGGCACAGATACGCAGTATTTT.

The chain recombines TRBV4-1 with TRBJ1-2; D perhaps matches TRBD1 (6 bases). Trimming shortened V by 3 bases and J by 4 bases, and 21 bases separated the two germline ends. The CDR3 covers 17 residues. Germline assignment: CDR1 MGHRA and CDR2 YSYEKL. In nucleotides, the CDR3 is TGCGCCAGCAGCCAGGGTCCAACAGGGAAAGGGCCCTATGGCTACACCTTC. Amino acids: CASSQGPTGKGPYGYTF.

The V gene is TRBV29-1, the J gene TRBJ2-1; maybe TRBD2 (5 bases). Per germline, CDR1 SQVTM and CDR2 ANQGSEA. With 0 bases removed from V and 4 bases from J, the gap between germline ends came to 13 bases. The CDR3 has 15 amino acids. CDR3 residues: CSVEESTGGYNEQFF. The CDR3 coding sequence is TGCAGCGTTGAAGAATCGACGGGCGGGTACAATGAGCAGTTCTTC.

This clonotype occurred once. The chain employs TRBV7-8 and TRBJ2-1; 13 bases are a match to TRBD2. J gave up 9 bases and V 4 bases, and 9 bases lay outside the gene matches. The CDR3 is 16 amino acids. Germline CDR1 and CDR2: SGHVS and FQNEAQ. CDR3 nucleotide sequence: TGTGCCAGCAGCTGGGGACTAGCGGGGCCTACGAGTGAGCAGTTCTTC. Translation: CASSWGLAGPTSEQFF.

This sequence joins TRBV5-1 and TRBJ1-2, with D possibly matching TRBD1 (6 bases). CDR3 length: 14 amino acids. From germline, CDR1 is SGHRS and CDR2 YFSETQ. With 0 bases removed from V and 5 bases from J, the gap between germline ends came to 11 bases. In DNA form, the CDR3 reads TGCGCCAGCAGCTTGGAGGGACACCAATATGGCTACACCTTC. Translating it yields CASSLEGHQYGYTF.

The V gene is TRBV4-1, the J gene TRBJ1-4; D ambiguous. CDR1 MGHRA and CDR2 YSYEKL come from the germline V gene. Trimming cost V 1 base and J 4 bases, with 10 bases left between them. This CDR3 spans 15 amino acids. The DNA for the CDR3 is TGCGCCAGCAGCCAAGGGAGCGGTAGTAATGAAAAACTGTTTTTT. Its protein product is CASSQGSGSNEKLFF.

This clonotype was counted between two and nine times. The chain uses TRBV6-2 or TRBV6-3 and TRBJ2-7; possible D gene TRBD1, 5 bases. In germline, CDR1 is MNHEY, CDR2 SVGEGT. V was trimmed by 2 bases and J by 5 bases, leaving 10 bases between them. CDR3 size: 13 residues. The CDR3 bases are TGTGCCAGCAGTTACAAGGGGTTCGACGAGCAGTACTTC. Its protein product is CASSYKGFDEQYF.

This clonotype has more than one count but fewer than ten. V usage is TRBV6-5 and J usage is TRBJ2-1; D may be TRBD2 (5 bases). The CDR3 consists of 13 residues. CDR1 is MNHEY and CDR2 is SVGAGI in the germline V gene. V was cut by 10 bases and J by 10 bases, with 20 bases left in between. The CDR3 coding sequence is TGTGCCACTCGTGGGCCTAGAGGGCAAGAGCAGTTCTTC. Amino acids: CATRGPRGQEQFF.

There are a few counts of this clonotype. This chain links TRBV5-5 with TRBJ1-5; 8 bases map to TRBD1. V lost 1 base and J lost 3; bases outside the gene matches: 6. The CDR3 consists of 16 residues. In germline, CDR1 is SGHKS, CDR2 YYEKEE (reference sequence). The CDR3 here is CASSLFSTGVNQPQHF. DNA for the CDR3: TGTGCCAGCAGCTTGTTCTCGACAGGGGTCAATCAGCCCCAGCATTTT. The full variable domain, in which reference TRBV5-5 and TRBJ1-5 provide the parts outside the CDR3, is DAGVTQSPTHLIKTRGQQVTLRCSPISGHKSVSWYQQVLGQGPQFIFQYYEKEERGRGNFPDRFSARQFPNYSSELNVNALLLGDSALYLCASSLFSTGVNQPQHFGDGTRLSIL.

This clonotype was observed a few times. The chain is built from TRBV7-2 and TRBJ2-1, with D possibly matching TRBD1 (6 bases). V lost 6 bases to trimming and J lost 10 bases, with 13 bases between them. The germline gives CDR1 SGHTA, CDR2 FQGNSA. The CDR3 has 12 residues. The CDR3 DNA reads as TGTGCCAGCAGGTTTACAGGGTTAGAGCAGTTCTTC. Translating it yields CASRFTGLEQFF.

The table lists this clonotype with a few counts. The chain uses TRBV12-3 or TRBV12-4 and TRBJ2-7, with 8 positions matching TRBD2. The CDR3 is 14 amino acids. V trimming: 2 bases; J trimming: 7 bases; junction bases outside the gene matches: 7. Written as DNA, the CDR3 is TGTGCCAGCAGTTTAATAAGCGGGAGTGAAGAGCAGTACTTC. This sequence encodes CASSLISGSEEQYF.

This clonotype was recorded a few times. The CDR3 loop reads CASSPGQGLSYEQYF. The CDR3 DNA is TGTGCCAGCAGCCCAGGACAGGGGCTCTCCTACGAGCAGTACTTC. V usage is TRBV7-3 and J usage is TRBJ2-7; 9 nucleotides line up with TRBD1. From germline, CDR1 is SGHTA and CDR2 FQGTGA. The CDR3 is 15 residues long. V shed 5 bases, J shed 0 bases, and the junction held 5 bases outside the gene matches.

The chain links TRBV25-1 to TRBJ2-5; the match to TRBD2 covers 14 bases. The end of the DNA fits TRBJ2-7 better, so the J call may be wrong. The length of the CDR3 is 15 residues. Germline CDR1 is MGHDK and CDR2 is SYGVNS. CDR3 in amino acids: CASSAGLAGGYEQYF. The CDR3 DNA reads TGTGCCAGCAGTGCTGGACTAGCGGGGGGTTACGAGCAGTACTTC.

In regard to this clonotype: One junction end disagrees with the germline gene, perhaps due to a read error. This rearrangement joins TRBV4-1 to TRBJ1-1; D may be TRBD1 (6 bases). Germline values: CDR1 MGHRA, CDR2 YSYEKL. The CDR3 is 18 amino acids. The CDR3 DNA sequence: TGCACCAGCAGCCCCTTGGCCGGGGGCACGGCGGTGAACACTGAAGCTTTCTTT. Its translation is CTSSPLAGGTAVNTEAFF.

This clonotype was seen only a few times. The J gene is TRBJ2-5, the V gene TRBV4-1, with TRBD2 matching 8 bases. There are 18 residues in the CDR3. The germline V gene encodes CDR1 MGHRA and CDR2 YSYEKL. V shed 5 bases and J 5 bases; nucleotides not matched to a gene: 19. The CDR3 spells CASSSPLGSSGSFETQYF. The CDR3 DNA reads TGCGCCAGCAGCTCCCCCCTAGGATCCAGCGGGAGTTTTGAGACCCAGTACTTC.

The chain is built from TRBV12-3 or TRBV12-4 and TRBJ2-7; TRBD1 matches 9 bases. The CDR3 is 15 amino acids. The V and J ends lost 6 bases and 3 bases, in that order; junction bases with no gene match: 9. The CDR3 DNA follows: TGTGCCAGCAGCTCTCGAAAGGGACAGGGCTACGAGCAGTACTTC. Translated, it gives CASSSRKGQGYEQYF.

The gene calls are TRBV20-1 and TRBJ2-5; D might be TRBD2 (5 bases). The germline V and J ends were trimmed by 1 base and 4 bases, with 7 bases remaining between them. The CDR3 contains 12 residues. Germline CDR1 reads DFQATT; CDR2 reads SNEGSKA (reference sequence). CDR3 in DNA: TGCAGTGCTAGAGTAGCGTCAGAGACCCAGTACTTC. It encodes CSARVASETQYF.

This clonotype has more than one count but fewer than ten. This chain links TRBV29-1 with TRBJ2-4, with TRBD2 matching over 10 bases. Germline V CDR1 and CDR2: SQVTM, ANQGSEA. The CDR3 covers 20 residues. V dropped 4 bases and J dropped 0; count of bases not matched to a gene: 18. The CDR3 spells CSVVWRPGLASTLAKNIQYF. CDR3 coding DNA: TGCAGCGTTGTGTGGCGACCGGGACTAGCGTCTACCCTAGCCAAAAACATTCAGTACTTC.

Note on this clonotype: Sequence at one end of the junction differs from germline and may be a read error. The chain recombines TRBV6-5 with TRBJ2-3; 8 bases are shared with TRBD2. CDR1 and CDR2 (germline): MNHEY, SVGAGI. This CDR3 has 19 amino acids. The CDR3 DNA sequence: TGTGCCAGCAGTTACCCGCGCCCGGGGGGGAGGATTAGCACAGATGCGCAGTATTTT. Its protein product is CASSYPRPGGRISTDAQYF.

This clonotype appeared a few times. The gene calls are TRBV3-1 and TRBJ2-6; D ambiguous. Trimming removed 0 bases at V and 4 bases at J, with 7 bases between. The V gene's germline CDR1 is LGHDT and CDR2 YNNKEL (reference sequence). CDR3 size: 15 residues. The CDR3 region is CASSQDPGGANVLTF. CDR3 nucleotide sequence: TGTGCCAGCAGCCAAGATCCGGGCGGGGCCAACGTCCTGACTTTC.